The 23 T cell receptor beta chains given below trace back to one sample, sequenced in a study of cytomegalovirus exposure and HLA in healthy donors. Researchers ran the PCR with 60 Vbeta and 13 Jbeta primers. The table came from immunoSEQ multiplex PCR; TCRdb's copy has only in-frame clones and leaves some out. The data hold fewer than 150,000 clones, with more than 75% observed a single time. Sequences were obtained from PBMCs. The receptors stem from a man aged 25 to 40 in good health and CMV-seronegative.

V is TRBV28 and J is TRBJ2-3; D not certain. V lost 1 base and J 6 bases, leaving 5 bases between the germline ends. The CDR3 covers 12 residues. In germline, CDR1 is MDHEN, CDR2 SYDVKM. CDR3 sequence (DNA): TGTGCCAGCAGTTTATTCGGGGATACGCAGTATTTT. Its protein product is CASSLFGDTQYF.

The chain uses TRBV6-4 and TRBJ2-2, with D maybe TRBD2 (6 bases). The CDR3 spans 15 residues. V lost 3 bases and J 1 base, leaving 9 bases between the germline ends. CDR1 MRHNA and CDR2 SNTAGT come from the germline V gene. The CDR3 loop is CASSEEAGNTGELFF. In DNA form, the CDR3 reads TGTGCCAGCAGTGAAGAAGCGGGGAACACCGGGGAGCTGTTTTTT.

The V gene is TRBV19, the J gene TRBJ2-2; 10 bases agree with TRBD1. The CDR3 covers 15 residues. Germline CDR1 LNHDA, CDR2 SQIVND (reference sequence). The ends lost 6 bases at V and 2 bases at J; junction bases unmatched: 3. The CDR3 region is CASSDRGRNTGELFF. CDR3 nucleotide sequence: TGTGCCAGTAGCGACAGGGGGCGAAACACCGGGGAGCTGTTTTTT.

Here the CDR3 DNA reads TGTGCCACCAGCAGAGAGACAGGGGGCGCCGGTGGCTACACCTTC. Encoded protein: CATSRETGGAGGYTF. The chain has TRBV15 and TRBJ1-2, with TRBD1 identical over 10 bases. V shed 0 bases, J shed 7 bases, and the junction held 5 bases outside the gene matches. CDR3 length: 15 amino acids. Looked up from germline, CDR1 is LNHNV and CDR2 is YYDKDF (reference sequence). Full variable domain (rest looked up from reference TRBV15 and TRBJ1-2): DAMVIQNPRYQVTQFGKPVTLSCSQTLNHNVMYWYQQKSSQAPKLLFHYYDKDFNNEADTPDNFQSRRPNTSFCFLDIRSPGLGDTAMYLCATSRETGGAGGYTFGSGTRLTVV.

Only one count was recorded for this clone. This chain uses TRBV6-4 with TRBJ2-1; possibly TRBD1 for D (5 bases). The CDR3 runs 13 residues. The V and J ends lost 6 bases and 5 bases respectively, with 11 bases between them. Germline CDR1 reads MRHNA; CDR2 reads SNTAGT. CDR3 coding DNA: TGTGCCAGCAGCTCCGACAGTAACAATGAGCAGTTCTTC. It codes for CASSSDSNNEQFF.

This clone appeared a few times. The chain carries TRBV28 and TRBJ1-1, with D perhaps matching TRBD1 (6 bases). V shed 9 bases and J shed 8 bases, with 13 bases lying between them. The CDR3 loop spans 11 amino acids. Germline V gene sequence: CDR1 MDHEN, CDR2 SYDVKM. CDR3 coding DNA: TGTGCCAGTACGGAGACAGGCGAAGCTTTCTTT. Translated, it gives CASTETGEAFF.

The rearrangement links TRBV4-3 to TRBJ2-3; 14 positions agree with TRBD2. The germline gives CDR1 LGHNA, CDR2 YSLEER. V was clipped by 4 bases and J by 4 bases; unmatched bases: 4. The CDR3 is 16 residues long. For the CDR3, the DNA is TGCGCCAGCAGCCCGACTAGCGGGAGGGGTGCAGATACGCAGTATTTT. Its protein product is CASSPTSGRGADTQYF.

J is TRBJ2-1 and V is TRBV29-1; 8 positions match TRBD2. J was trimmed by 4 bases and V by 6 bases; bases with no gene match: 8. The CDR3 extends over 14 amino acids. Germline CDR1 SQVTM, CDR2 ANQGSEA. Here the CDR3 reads CSVALADLYNEQFF. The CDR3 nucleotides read TGCAGCGTCGCACTAGCGGACTTATACAATGAGCAGTTCTTC.

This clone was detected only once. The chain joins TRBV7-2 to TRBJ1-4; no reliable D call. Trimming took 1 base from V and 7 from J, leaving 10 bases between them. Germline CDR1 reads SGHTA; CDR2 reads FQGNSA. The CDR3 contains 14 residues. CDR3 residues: CASSLDSWREKLFF. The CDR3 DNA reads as TGTGCCAGCAGCTTAGACAGCTGGCGTGAAAAACTGTTTTTT.

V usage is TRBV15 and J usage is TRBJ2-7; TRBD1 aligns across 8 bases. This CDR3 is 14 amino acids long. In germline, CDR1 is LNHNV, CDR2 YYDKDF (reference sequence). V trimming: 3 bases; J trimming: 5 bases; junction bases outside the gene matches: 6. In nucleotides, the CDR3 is TGTGCCACCAGCAGGGACAGGGAAGGCCACGAGCAGTACTTC. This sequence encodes CATSRDREGHEQYF.

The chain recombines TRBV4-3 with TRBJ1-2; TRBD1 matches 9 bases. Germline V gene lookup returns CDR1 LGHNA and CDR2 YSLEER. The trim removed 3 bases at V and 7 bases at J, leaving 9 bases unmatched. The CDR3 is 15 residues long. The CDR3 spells CASSQIQTGGSGYTF. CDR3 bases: TGCGCCAGCAGCCAGATCCAGACAGGGGGATCTGGCTACACCTTC.

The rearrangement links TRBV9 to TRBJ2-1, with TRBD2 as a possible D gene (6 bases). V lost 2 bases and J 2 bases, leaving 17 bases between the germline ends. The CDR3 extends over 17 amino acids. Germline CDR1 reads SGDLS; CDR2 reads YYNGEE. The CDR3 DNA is TGTGCCAGCAGCGTGCCCTCGGAGGGTAGCGCCTACAATGAGCAGTTCTTC. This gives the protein CASSVPSEGSAYNEQFF. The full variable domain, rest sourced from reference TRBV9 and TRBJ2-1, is DSGVTQTPKHLITATGQRVTLRCSPRSGDLSVYWYQQSLDQGLQFLIQYYNGEERAKGNILERFSAQQFPDLHSELNLSSLELGDSALYFCASSVPSEGSAYNEQFFGPGTRLTVL.

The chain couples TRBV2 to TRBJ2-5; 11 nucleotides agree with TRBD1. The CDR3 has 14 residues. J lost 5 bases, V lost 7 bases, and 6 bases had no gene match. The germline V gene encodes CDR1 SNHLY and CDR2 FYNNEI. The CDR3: CASTWTGGRETQYF. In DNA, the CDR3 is TGTGCCAGCACTTGGACAGGGGGCAGGGAGACCCAGTACTTC.

The CDR3 is CASSPLPGGINEQFF. CDR3 nucleotides: TGTGCCAGCAGCCCCCTCCCGGGAGGGATCAATGAGCAGTTCTTC. The rearrangement uses TRBV5-5 and TRBJ2-1, with 8 bases fitting TRBD2. The V gene's germline CDR1 is SGHKS and CDR2 YYEKEE (reference sequence). The CDR3 spans 15 residues. V dropped 4 bases and J dropped 6; count of bases not matched to a gene: 9.

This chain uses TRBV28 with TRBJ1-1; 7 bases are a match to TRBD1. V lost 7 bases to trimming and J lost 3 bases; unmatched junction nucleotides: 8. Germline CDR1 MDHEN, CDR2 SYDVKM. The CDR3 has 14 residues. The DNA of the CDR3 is TGTGCCAGCATTTGGAGACAGGGCGACACTGAAGCTTTCTTT. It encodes CASIWRQGDTEAFF.

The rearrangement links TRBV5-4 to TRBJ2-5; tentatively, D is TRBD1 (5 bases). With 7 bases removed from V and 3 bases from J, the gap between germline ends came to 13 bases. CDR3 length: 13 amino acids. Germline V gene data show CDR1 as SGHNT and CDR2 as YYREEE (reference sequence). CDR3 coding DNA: TGTGCCAGCGGATTGATGGACAAAGAGACCCAGTACTTC. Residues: CASGLMDKETQYF.

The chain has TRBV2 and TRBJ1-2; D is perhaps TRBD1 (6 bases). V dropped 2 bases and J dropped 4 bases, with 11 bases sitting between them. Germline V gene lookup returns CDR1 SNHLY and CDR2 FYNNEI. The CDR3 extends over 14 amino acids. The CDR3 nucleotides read TGTGCCAGCAGTGAACAGTCAGGGGCCTATGGCTACACCTTC. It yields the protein CASSEQSGAYGYTF.

The CDR3, as DNA: TGCAGCGTTACCCGGGACTACCAAGAGACCCAGTACTTC. This sequence encodes CSVTRDYQETQYF. The chain is built from TRBV29-1 and TRBJ2-5, with a tentative D call TRBD2 (6 bases). There are 13 residues in the CDR3. V gave up 5 bases and J gave up 0 bases, with 10 bases separating them. Germline V gene data show CDR1 as SQVTM and CDR2 as ANQGSEA.

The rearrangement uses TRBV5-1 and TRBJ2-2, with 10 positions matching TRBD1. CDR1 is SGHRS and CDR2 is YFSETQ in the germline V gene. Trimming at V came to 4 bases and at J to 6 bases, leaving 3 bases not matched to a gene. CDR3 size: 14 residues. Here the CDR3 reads CASSLGQGSGELFF. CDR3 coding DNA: TGCGCCAGCAGCCTGGGACAGGGGTCCGGGGAGCTGTTTTTT.

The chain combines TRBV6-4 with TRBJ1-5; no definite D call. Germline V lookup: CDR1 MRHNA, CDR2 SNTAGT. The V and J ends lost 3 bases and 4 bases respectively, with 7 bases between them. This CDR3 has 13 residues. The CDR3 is CASSEGVNQPQHF. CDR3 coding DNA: TGTGCCAGCAGTGAAGGAGTTAATCAGCCCCAGCATTTT.

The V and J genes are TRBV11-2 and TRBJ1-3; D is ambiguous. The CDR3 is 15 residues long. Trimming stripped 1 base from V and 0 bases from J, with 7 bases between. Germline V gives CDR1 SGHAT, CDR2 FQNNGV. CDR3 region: CASSLGLFSGNTIYF. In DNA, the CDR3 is TGTGCCAGCAGCTTAGGGCTGTTCTCTGGAAACACCATATATTTT.

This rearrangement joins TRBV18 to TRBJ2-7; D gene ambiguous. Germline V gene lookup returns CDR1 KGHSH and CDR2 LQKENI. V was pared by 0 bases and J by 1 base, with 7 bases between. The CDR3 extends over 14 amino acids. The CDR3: CASSPPAQSYEQYF. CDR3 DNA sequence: TGTGCCAGCTCACCACCGGCCCAATCCTACGAGCAGTACTTC.

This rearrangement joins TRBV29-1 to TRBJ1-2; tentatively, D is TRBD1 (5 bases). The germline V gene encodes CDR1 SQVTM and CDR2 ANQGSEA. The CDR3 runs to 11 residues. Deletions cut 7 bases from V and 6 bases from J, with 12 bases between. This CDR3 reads CSAGGSNGYTF. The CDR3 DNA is TGCAGCGCCGGGGGGTCTAATGGCTACACCTTC.